A single TCR beta chain is shown here with its context. What it binds is unknown. The sample comes from a study of cytomegalovirus exposure and HLA in healthy donors. Notes on the study in general: The study listed under 200 cytomegalovirus-associated TCR beta chains. In the 95 to 150 validation repertoires, about 95% of cluster scores exceeded 0, per a later analysis. In vitro work confirmed that a few CMV-associated chains recognize CMV antigens.

The donors were part of the validation cohort of roughly 110 subjects. That cohort was separate from the first cohort, which comprised 500 to 700 subjects. V was trimmed by 3 bases and J by 7 bases, leaving 7 bases between them. The CDR3 runs 11 residues. Germline loops: CDR1 MNHNS, CDR2 SASEGT. Sequencing used immunoSEQ multiplex PCR; TCRdb keeps in-frame clones, though not all of them. Counted here are 220,000 or so clones, around four fifths occurring once; the ten biggest clones make up roughly 5.5%. Source material: PBMCs. The receptor was derived from a woman aged 18-29 years in good health and CMV-seronegative. The gene calls are TRBV6-1 and TRBJ2-7; D unclear. The CDR3 spells CASSDLWEQYF. Written as DNA, the CDR3 is TGTGCCAGCAGTGATTTATGGGAGCAGTACTTC.